The source of this T cell receptor (beta chain) is a study of blood T cell repertoires in COVID-19. The wider study: The United States, Italy and Spain provided the acute and convalescent COVID-19 samples. The analysed material was cDNA or gDNA that came from T cells, B-cell-depleted T cells, or PBMCs.

The junction had 13 bases not matched to a gene; V was cut back by 4 bases and J by 5 bases. CDR3 length: 16 amino acids. The V gene's germline CDR1 is MGHRA and CDR2 YSYEKL. As originally analysed: Estimation of nucleated cell counts relied on the amplification of reference gene primers. Produced via immunoSEQ multiplex PCR; TCRdb's table is partial and in-frame only. For V, J and clone size, that table is used; D and trimming come from the DNA. There are 70,000 to 80,000 clones in the sample; approximately 80% occur only once, and around 43% lies in the top ten. The sequencing input was peripheral blood. The sequence derives from a man older than 75 with acute or convalescent COVID-19. The genes are TRBV4-1 and TRBJ1-1; 7 bases align to TRBD1. CDR3 sequence (DNA): TGCGCCAGCAGCCGGGGTGAGGGGGCCTTGGGGACTGAAGCTTTCTTT. This codes for CASSRGEGALGTEAFF.